The 17 T cell receptor beta chains given below trace back to one sample, sequenced in a study of blood T cell repertoires in COVID-19. Sequencing was performed with immunoSEQ multiplex PCR; in TCRdb, only in-frame clones are kept and a portion is missing. The sample includes approximately 100,000 clones, more than 85% of them seen just once. Material: peripheral blood. These receptors came from a man in his fifties or sixties with acute or convalescent COVID-19.

The V call is TRBV7-3, the J call TRBJ2-1, with D tentatively TRBD2 (7 bases). The CDR3 consists of 15 residues. Between the trimmed V and J ends, which lost 5 bases and 6 bases, there was a span of 17 bases. CDR1 is SGHTA, CDR2 FQGTGA, per germline. The CDR3 DNA follows: TGTGCCAGCAGCGCAACGGGGGGCTGGAGCAATGAGCAGTTCTTC. Protein sequence: CASSATGGWSNEQFF.

The CDR3 region has the DNA TGCGCCAGCAGTCCTAATCGACAGGGATCGGGAGGCTACACCTTC. It translates to CASSPNRQGSGGYTF. The chain joins TRBV4-1 to TRBJ1-2; 7 bases fit TRBD1. This CDR3 contains 15 residues. The ends lost 6 bases at V and 8 bases at J; junction bases unmatched: 15. CDR1 and CDR2 (germline): MGHRA, YSYEKL.

The chain has TRBV19 and TRBJ1-2; TRBD1 agrees at 7 bases. The V and J ends lost 7 bases and 4 bases, in that order; junction bases with no gene match: 9. Per the germline V gene, CDR1 is LNHDA and CDR2 is SQIVND (reference sequence). The CDR3 sequence is 14 residues long. CDR3 region: CASTEGADVYGYTF. The CDR3 DNA reads TGTGCCAGTACCGAGGGGGCGGACGTCTATGGCTACACCTTC. The variable domain in full, completed from reference TRBV19 and TRBJ1-2, reads DGGITQSPKYLFRKEGQNVTLSCEQNLNHDAMYWYRQDPGQGLRLIYYSQIVNDFQKGDIAEGYSVSREKKESFPLTVTSAQKNPTAFYLCASTEGADVYGYTFGSGTRLTVV.

This chain links TRBV2 with TRBJ2-1; possible D gene TRBD2, 6 bases. Trimming cost V 7 bases and J 4 bases, with 14 bases left between them. The CDR3 is 14 amino acids. The germline CDR1 and CDR2 sequences are SNHLY and FYNNEI. The chain's CDR3 is CASTPGRTYNEQFF. The CDR3 DNA reads TGTGCCAGCACCCCGGGGAGGACATACAATGAGCAGTTCTTC.

This chain uses TRBV10-3 with TRBJ2-5; 7 positions match TRBD1. CDR1 is ENHRY and CDR2 is SYGVKD in the germline V gene. This CDR3 is built from 14 residues. After removal of 5 bases from V and 3 bases from J, the junction contained 6 bases not matched to a gene. The CDR3 sequence is CAISLTGAEETQYF. The CDR3 DNA follows: TGTGCCATCAGTCTAACAGGGGCGGAAGAGACCCAGTACTTC.

The chain uses TRBV19 and TRBJ2-1; 12 nucleotides match TRBD2. The CDR3 covers 17 residues. Germline V gives CDR1 LNHDA, CDR2 SQIVND (reference sequence). Trimming at V came to 1 base and at J to 9 bases, leaving 10 bases not matched to a gene. Here the CDR3 reads CASSIGLAGGPQAEQFF. CDR3 coding DNA: TGTGCCAGTAGTATAGGCCTAGCGGGAGGGCCACAAGCTGAGCAGTTCTTC.

This sequence joins TRBV29-1 and TRBJ1-4, with 7 bases fitting TRBD1. V shed 7 bases, J shed 7 bases, and the junction held 12 bases outside the gene matches. The CDR3 totals 14 residues. Germline V gives CDR1 SQVTM, CDR2 ANQGSEA. In DNA form, the CDR3 reads TGCAGCGCCGTCCCCGGGACAGCGGGTGAAAAACTGTTTTTT. Encoded protein: CSAVPGTAGEKLFF.

The chain combines TRBV5-1 with TRBJ1-6, with D perhaps TRBD1 (6 bases). Trimming removed 5 bases at V and 1 base at J, with 25 bases between. Germline V gene sequence: CDR1 SGHRS, CDR2 YFSETQ. CDR3 length: 20 residues. For the CDR3, the DNA is TGCGCCAGCAGTTCATACGGCCGTAAACAGGGATATTCCTATAATTCACCCCTCCACTTT. It yields the protein CASSSYGRKQGYSYNSPLHF.

This chain joins TRBV19 and TRBJ2-5; tentatively, D is TRBD1 (6 bases). The V gene's germline CDR1 is LNHDA and CDR2 SQIVND (reference sequence). The CDR3 runs 13 residues. Trimming left V 7 bases short and J 2 bases short, with 11 bases between. CDR3: CASMRTDQETQYF. In DNA form, the CDR3 reads TGTGCCAGTATGAGGACAGATCAAGAGACCCAGTACTTC.

The chain recombines TRBV3-1 (or the pseudogene TRBV3-2) with TRBJ1-6; D is possibly TRBD1 (6 bases). Germline V gene sequence: CDR1 LGHDT, CDR2 YNNKEL (reference sequence). The CDR3 sequence is 12 residues long. The V end was cut by 1 base, the J end by 11 bases, with 6 bases between. The CDR3 region is CASSQGGPPLHF. The CDR3, as DNA: TGTGCCAGCAGCCAAGGGGGGCCACCCCTCCACTTT.

V gene TRBV5-1 combines with J gene TRBJ1-4, with TRBD1 as a possible D gene (6 bases). Germline V gene lookup returns CDR1 SGHRS and CDR2 YFSETQ. The V and J ends lost 4 bases and 7 bases respectively, with 14 bases between them. The CDR3 covers 14 residues. CDR3 protein: CASSQDSPREKLFF. CDR3 nucleotide sequence: TGCGCCAGCAGCCAGGACAGTCCGCGTGAAAAACTGTTTTTT.

This chain connects TRBV6-1 to TRBJ2-7, with D perhaps matching TRBD1 (6 bases). Trimming removed 4 bases from V and 2 bases from J, with 18 bases in between. Germline assignment: CDR1 MNHNS and CDR2 SASEGT. This CDR3 is 16 amino acids long. CDR3 region: CASSVLPGTMAYEQYF. DNA of the CDR3: TGTGCCAGCAGTGTACTCCCCGGGACAATGGCCTACGAGCAGTACTTC.

V gene TRBV19 combines with J gene TRBJ2-2; maybe TRBD1 (6 bases). The CDR3 consists of 13 residues. Germline CDR1 and CDR2: LNHDA and SQIVND (reference sequence). Trimming stripped 9 bases from V and 2 bases from J, with 10 bases between. CDR3 nucleotide sequence: TGTGCCAGCCGGGACACCAACACCGGGGAGCTGTTTTTT. This encodes CASRDTNTGELFF.

This chain uses TRBV5-1 with TRBJ2-2; D possibly corresponds to TRBD1 (6 bases). V lost 7 bases, J lost 3 bases, and 16 bases lay in between. This CDR3 contains 15 residues. Germline V CDR1 and CDR2: SGHRS, YFSETQ. CDR3 protein: CASQEQGGYTGELFF. CDR3 nucleotide sequence: TGCGCCAGCCAAGAACAGGGCGGGTACACCGGGGAGCTGTTTTTT.

This rearrangement joins TRBV19 to TRBJ2-1, with 13 bases that match TRBD2. V was pared by 3 bases and J by 4 bases, with 12 bases of the junction left unmatched. The germline gives CDR1 LNHDA, CDR2 SQIVND (reference sequence). The CDR3 spans 19 residues. DNA of the CDR3: TGTGCCAGTAGTATCCTAACCCGGACTAGCGGGAGTAGGTACAATGAGCAGTTCTTC. It codes for CASSILTRTSGSRYNEQFF.

The chain links TRBV19 to TRBJ1-4; D is perhaps TRBD1 (5 bases). The V gene lost 6 bases and the J gene lost 7 bases, with 6 bases spanning the gap. Germline V gene lookup returns CDR1 LNHDA and CDR2 SQIVND (reference sequence). This CDR3 comprises 11 residues. CDR3 amino acids: CASRQGEKLFF. In DNA, the CDR3 is TGTGCCAGTAGGCAGGGTGAAAAACTGTTTTTT. The variable domain in full, with the rest retrieved from reference TRBV19 and TRBJ1-4, is DGGITQSPKYLFRKEGQNVTLSCEQNLNHDAMYWYRQDPGQGLRLIYYSQIVNDFQKGDIAEGYSVSREKKESFPLTVTSAQKNPTAFYLCASRQGEKLFFGSGTQLSVL.

The V and J genes are TRBV6-1 and TRBJ2-3; TRBD1 agrees at 7 bases. CDR1 is MNHNS and CDR2 is SASEGT in the germline V gene. The J segment lost 4 bases and the V segment lost 0 bases, leaving 10 bases of the junction unmatched. The CDR3 contains 17 residues. Written as DNA, the CDR3 is TGTGCCAGCAGTGAAGCATTTAGACAGGGTGGCGCAGATACGCAGTATTTT. This codes for CASSEAFRQGGADTQYF.